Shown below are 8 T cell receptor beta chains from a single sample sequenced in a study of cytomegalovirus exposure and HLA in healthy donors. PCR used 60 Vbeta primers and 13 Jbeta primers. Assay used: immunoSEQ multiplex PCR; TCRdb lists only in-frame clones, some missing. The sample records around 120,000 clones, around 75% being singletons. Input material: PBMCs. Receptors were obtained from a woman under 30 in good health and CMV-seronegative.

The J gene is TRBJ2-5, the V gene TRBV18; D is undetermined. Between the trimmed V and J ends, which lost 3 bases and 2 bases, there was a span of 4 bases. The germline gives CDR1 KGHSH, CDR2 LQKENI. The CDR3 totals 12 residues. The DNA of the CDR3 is TGTGCCAGCTCACCCCTACAAGAGACCCAGTACTTC. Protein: CASSPLQETQYF.

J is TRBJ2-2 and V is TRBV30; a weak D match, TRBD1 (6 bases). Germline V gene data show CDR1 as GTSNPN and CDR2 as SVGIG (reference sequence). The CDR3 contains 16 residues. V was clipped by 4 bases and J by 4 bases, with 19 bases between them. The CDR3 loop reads CAWTSGAGLGTGELFF. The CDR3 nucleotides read TGTGCCTGGACGTCAGGGGCAGGGCTTGGCACCGGGGAGCTGTTTTTT.

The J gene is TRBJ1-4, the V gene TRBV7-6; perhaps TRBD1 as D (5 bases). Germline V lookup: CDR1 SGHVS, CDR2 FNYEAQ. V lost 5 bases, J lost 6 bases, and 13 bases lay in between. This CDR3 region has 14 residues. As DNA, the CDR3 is TGTGCCAGCAGCCTAGGCGGGGGGGATGAAAAACTGTTTTTT. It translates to CASSLGGGDEKLFF.

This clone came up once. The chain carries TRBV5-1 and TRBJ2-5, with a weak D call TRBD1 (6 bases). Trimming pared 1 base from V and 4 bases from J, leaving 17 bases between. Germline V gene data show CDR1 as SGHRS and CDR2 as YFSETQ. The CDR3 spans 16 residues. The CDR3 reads CASSLTLTGSLETQYF. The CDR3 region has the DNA TGCGCCAGCAGCTTGACCCTCACAGGGAGCCTAGAGACCCAGTACTTC.

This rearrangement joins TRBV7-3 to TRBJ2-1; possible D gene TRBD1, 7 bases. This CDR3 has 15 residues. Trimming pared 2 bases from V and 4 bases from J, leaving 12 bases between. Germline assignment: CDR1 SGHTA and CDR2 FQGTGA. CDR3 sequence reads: CASSLDRAGYNEQFF. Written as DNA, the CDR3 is TGTGCCAGCAGCTTAGACAGGGCGGGATACAATGAGCAGTTCTTC.

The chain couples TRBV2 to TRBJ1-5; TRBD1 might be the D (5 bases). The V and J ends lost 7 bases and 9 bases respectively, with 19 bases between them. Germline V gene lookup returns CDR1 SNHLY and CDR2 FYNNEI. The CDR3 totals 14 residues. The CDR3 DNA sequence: TGTGCCAGCAAAGTGATGGAGGGGTTGGGGCCCCAGCATTTT. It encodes CASKVMEGLGPQHF.

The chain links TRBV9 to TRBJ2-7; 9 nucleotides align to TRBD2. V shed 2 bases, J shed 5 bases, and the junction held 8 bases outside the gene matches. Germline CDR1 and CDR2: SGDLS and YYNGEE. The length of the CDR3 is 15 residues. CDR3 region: CASSVGGASGDEQYF. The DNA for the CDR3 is TGTGCCAGCAGCGTGGGCGGGGCTAGCGGGGACGAGCAGTACTTC.

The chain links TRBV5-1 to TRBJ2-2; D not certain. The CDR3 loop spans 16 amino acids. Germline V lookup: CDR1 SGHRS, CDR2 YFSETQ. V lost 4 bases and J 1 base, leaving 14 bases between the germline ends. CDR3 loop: CASSRKYERNTGELFF. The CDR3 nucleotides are TGCGCCAGCAGCCGCAAATACGAGAGGAACACCGGGGAGCTGTTTTTT. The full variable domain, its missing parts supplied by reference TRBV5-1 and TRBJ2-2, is KAGVTQTPRYLIKTRGQQVTLSCSPISGHRSVSWYQQTPGQGLQFLFEYFSETQRNKGNFPGRFSGRQFSNSRSEMNVSTLELGDSALYLCASSRKYERNTGELFFGEGSRLTVL.